These 30 T cell receptor beta chains share one sample of origin, sequenced in a study of response to subunit inactivated influenza vaccine. Each CDR3 protein is one row after TCRdb ran MiXCR on the RT-PCR reads. The data show roughly 780,000 distinct CDR3 sequences, with about a fifth seen just once and approximately 11% held by the top ten. The starting material was PBMCs from blood, obtained approximately 5 days after vaccination. The source of these receptors is a man aged 45-60 years who received an inactivated influenza vaccine.

This clonotype has just a few counts. The genes are TRBV10-1 and TRBJ1-5; D remains ambiguous. CDR3 length equals 14 residues. Germline V gene sequence: CDR1 WNHNN, CDR2 SYGVQD (reference sequence). V dropped 10 bases and J dropped 0 bases, with 13 bases sitting between them. The CDR3 is CATCRLHSNQPQHF. CDR3 bases: TGCGCCACCTGTAGACTCCATAGCAATCAGCCCCAGCATTTT.

This clonotype was seen ten or more times. This chain links TRBV29-1 with TRBJ2-2; possible D gene TRBD1, 6 bases. This CDR3 has 14 residues. V lost 6 bases to trimming and J lost 3 bases, with 14 bases between them. Germline V CDR1 and CDR2: SQVTM, ANQGSEA. The DNA for the CDR3 is TGCAGCGTGGGGGCTGGGGAGTACACCGGGGAGCTGTTTTTT. This sequence encodes CSVGAGEYTGELFF.

The J gene is TRBJ2-1, the V gene TRBV25-1; 8 bases are shared with TRBD2. This CDR3 spans 14 amino acids. V was clipped by 3 bases and J by 9 bases; unmatched bases: 7. CDR1 is MGHDK, CDR2 SYGVNS, per germline. DNA of the CDR3: TGTGCCAGCAGTGAGGCCGGGAGGGCAGGTGAGCAGTTCTTC. It translates to CASSEAGRAGEQFF.

V and J are TRBV7-6 and TRBJ2-3; 7 bases match TRBD2. The length of the CDR3 is 13 residues. V trimming: 4 bases; J trimming: 5 bases; junction bases outside the gene matches: 3. Germline CDR1 is SGHVS and CDR2 is FNYEAQ. CDR3 sequence: CASSWKRGDTQYF. The CDR3 DNA follows: TGTGCCAGCAGCTGGAAGCGGGGAGATACGCAGTATTTT.

This clonotype was counted between two and nine times. The chain carries TRBV20-1 and TRBJ1-1; TRBD1 might be the D (6 bases). V gave up 3 bases and J gave up 1 base, with 12 bases separating them. The CDR3 is made up of 14 amino acids. Germline assignment: CDR1 DFQATT and CDR2 SNEGSKA (reference sequence). CDR3 amino acids: CSARADRRNTEAFF. The CDR3 DNA is TGCAGTGCTAGGGCTGACAGGAGGAACACTGAAGCTTTCTTT.

This clonotype was detected a few times. The chain has TRBV5-5 and TRBJ1-1, with 7 bases matching TRBD1. This CDR3 contains 15 residues. CDR1 SGHKS and CDR2 YYEKEE come from the germline V gene (reference sequence). V shed 3 bases and J 0 bases; nucleotides not matched to a gene: 5. In DNA form, the CDR3 reads TGTGCCAGCAGCTCGGGACAGCTCATGAACACTGAAGCTTTCTTT. Its translation: CASSSGQLMNTEAFF.

This rearrangement joins TRBV10-3 to TRBJ1-1, with 9 bases fitting TRBD1. The V and J ends lost 1 base and 1 base, in that order; junction bases with no gene match: 13. This CDR3 contains 19 residues. Germline CDR1 reads ENHRY; CDR2 reads SYGVKD. The CDR3, as DNA: TGTGCCATCAGTGAGTTCGTAGGGACAGGGTTAGTTAAGAACACTGAAGCTTTCTTT. Its translation: CAISEFVGTGLVKNTEAFF.

The rearrangement links TRBV7-9 to TRBJ2-2; 7 nucleotides align to TRBD1. The CDR3 is 15 amino acids. V gave up 0 bases and J gave up 4 bases; unmatched junction bases: 2. Germline V lookup: CDR1 SEHNR, CDR2 FQNEAQ (reference sequence). The CDR3 nucleotides read TGTGCCAGCAGCTTAGCCGGGACAGCCACCGGGGAGCTGTTTTTT. Translated: CASSLAGTATGELFF.

The chain has TRBV6-6 and TRBJ2-1, with D hard to call. Germline values: CDR1 MNHNY, CDR2 SVGAGI (reference sequence). This CDR3 has 12 amino acids. V lost 5 bases and J lost 7, with 9 bases in between. The CDR3 region is CASSQVKNEQFF. The CDR3 nucleotides read TGTGCCAGCAGTCAAGTCAAGAATGAGCAGTTCTTC.

The rearrangement uses TRBV5-4 and TRBJ2-1; 7 bases align to TRBD1. CDR3 size: 15 residues. V lost 5 bases to trimming and J lost 6 bases; unmatched junction nucleotides: 11. Germline V gene lookup returns CDR1 SGHNT and CDR2 YYREEE (reference sequence). The CDR3 loop reads CASSTEPTGSNEQFF. CDR3 DNA sequence: TGTGCCAGCAGTACCGAACCGACAGGGTCCAATGAGCAGTTCTTC.

V and J are TRBV5-1 and TRBJ2-7, with D possibly TRBD1 on 6 matching bases. CDR1 is SGHRS, CDR2 YFSETQ, per germline. CDR3 length: 15 amino acids. The ends were cut back, 0 bases at V and 5 bases at J, with 15 bases in the middle. The CDR3 loop is CASSLARGGINEQYF. In DNA, the CDR3 is TGCGCCAGCAGCTTGGCCCGAGGGGGTATCAACGAGCAGTACTTC.

This clonotype was seen a handful of times. The chain links TRBV15 to TRBJ1-4; 7 bases align to TRBD1. The CDR3 spans 14 residues. After removal of 0 bases from V and 12 bases from J, the junction contained 7 bases not matched to a gene. Germline CDR1 LNHNV, CDR2 YYDKDF (reference sequence). The CDR3 DNA is TGTGCCACCAGCAGAGAACAGGGGATGGGGGAACTGTTTTTT. It encodes CATSREQGMGELFF.

The chain combines TRBV20-1 with TRBJ2-7; D is tentatively TRBD1 or TRBD2 (5 bases each). The ends were cut back, 7 bases at V and 2 bases at J, with 15 bases in the middle. The germline CDR1 and CDR2 sequences are DFQATT and SNEGSKA (reference sequence). CDR3 size: 13 residues. CDR3 loop: CSGSGTEPYEQYF. Here the CDR3 DNA reads TGCAGTGGCTCCGGGACCGAACCCTACGAGCAGTACTTC.

This chain uses TRBV7-2 with TRBJ2-3, with TRBD2 matching over 10 bases. This CDR3 is 18 amino acids long. Losses at the gene ends were 0 bases for V and 4 bases for J; bases not matched to a gene: 10. The germline V gene encodes CDR1 SGHTA and CDR2 FQGNSA. CDR3: CASSLAPSGSYLPDTQYF. The CDR3 region has the DNA TGTGCCAGCAGCTTAGCGCCTAGCGGGAGTTATCTCCCAGATACGCAGTATTTT.

This clonotype appeared a few times. The genes are TRBV7-3 and TRBJ2-3; D is ambiguous. The CDR3 is 14 amino acids. Germline CDR1 reads SGHTA; CDR2 reads FQGTGA. Trimming left V 0 bases short and J 6 bases short, with 10 bases between. The CDR3 DNA follows: TGTGCCAGCAGCTTAACTGGGGAAGGGGATACGCAGTATTTT. It translates to CASSLTGEGDTQYF. The full variable domain, in which reference TRBV7-3 and TRBJ2-3 provide the parts outside the CDR3, is GAGVSQTPSNKVTEKGKYVELRCDPISGHTALYWYRQSLGQGPEFLIYFQGTGAADDSGLPNDRFFAVRPEGSVSTLKIQRTERGDSAVYLCASSLTGEGDTQYFGPGTRLTVL.

This clonotype was seen ten or more times. As DNA, the CDR3 is TGTGCCAGCAGTCTAGCGGGAGGAAGATACAATGAGCAGTTCTTC. It encodes CASSLAGGRYNEQFF. This chain connects TRBV7-3 to TRBJ2-1, with 11 nucleotides matching TRBD2. The V gene end was trimmed by 6 bases and the J gene end by 4 bases; junction bases not matched to a gene: 5. CDR1 and CDR2 (germline): SGHTA, FQGTGA. The CDR3 length is 15 residues.

This clonotype has a handful of counts. The chain uses TRBV6-5 and TRBJ1-3; maybe TRBD1 (5 bases). V lost 3 bases, J lost 0 bases, and 12 bases lay in between. CDR1 and CDR2 (germline): MNHEY, SVGAGI. The CDR3 contains 16 residues. CDR3 in amino acids: CASSYTGLSSGNTIYF. The CDR3 bases are TGTGCCAGCAGTTATACAGGCCTGAGCTCTGGAAACACCATATATTTT.

This clonotype has a handful of counts. This chain uses TRBV7-2 with TRBJ2-1; D is unclear. CDR3 length: 14 residues. Trimming removed 4 bases from V and 1 base from J, with 8 bases in between. Per germline, CDR1 SGHTA and CDR2 FQGNSA. The chain's CDR3 is CASSSDHSYNEQFF. CDR3 nucleotide sequence: TGTGCCAGCAGCTCGGACCATTCCTACAATGAGCAGTTCTTC.

The chain is built from TRBV4-3 and TRBJ2-1, with 7 positions matching TRBD1. Germline CDR1 LGHNA, CDR2 YSLEER. This CDR3 has 18 amino acids. V gave up 0 bases and J gave up 4 bases; unmatched junction bases: 12. This chain's CDR3 is CASSQDHIAGTAYNEQFF. The CDR3 DNA follows: TGCGCCAGCAGCCAAGATCACATTGCCGGGACAGCTTACAATGAGCAGTTCTTC.

The chain is built from TRBV4-2 and TRBJ2-1; possibly TRBD2 for D (6 bases). Trimming shortened V by 0 bases and J by 0 bases, and 12 bases separated the two germline ends. The CDR3 contains 17 residues. Germline V gene data show CDR1 as LGHNA and CDR2 as YNFKEQ. The CDR3 protein is CASSQDWAGTSYNEQFF. The CDR3 DNA sequence: TGTGCCAGCAGCCAAGATTGGGCGGGAACCTCCTACAATGAGCAGTTCTTC.

This clonotype was detected only a few times. The chain has TRBV12-3 or TRBV12-4 and TRBJ2-4; D remains ambiguous. The CDR3 is made up of 12 amino acids. V lost 3 bases to trimming and J lost 6 bases, with 6 bases between them. CDR3 nucleotide sequence: TGTGCCAGCAGTTTGTTCGGAAACATTCAGTACTTC. Protein sequence: CASSLFGNIQYF.

This clonotype was counted ten times or more. V usage is TRBV5-1 and J usage is TRBJ2-7; 16 positions match TRBD2. The V gene end was trimmed by 2 bases and the J gene end by 2 bases; junction bases not matched to a gene: 1. Germline lookup yields CDR1 SGHRS and CDR2 YFSETQ. CDR3 length equals 16 residues. CDR3 region: CASSLGTSGRAYEQYF. CDR3 bases: TGCGCCAGCAGCTTAGGGACTAGCGGGAGGGCCTACGAGCAGTACTTC.

This clonotype occurred many times. CDR3 bases: TGTGCCAGCAGTCGCGCTAGCGGGAGTATCACCGGGGAGCTGTTTTTT. Protein product: CASSRASGSITGELFF. The rearrangement joins TRBV6-1 to TRBJ2-2; 10 nucleotides agree with TRBD2. This CDR3 spans 16 amino acids. CDR1 and CDR2 (germline): MNHNS, SASEGT. V shed 5 bases and J 4 bases; nucleotides not matched to a gene: 7.

The chain couples TRBV5-1 to TRBJ2-4; TRBD1 aligns across 7 bases. V lost 0 bases and J lost 4; bases outside the gene matches: 1. The germline CDR1 and CDR2 sequences are SGHRS and YFSETQ. This CDR3 comprises 14 residues. The CDR3 nucleotides are TGCGCCAGCAGCTTGGAGGGACAGAAAAACATTCAGTACTTC. This sequence encodes CASSLEGQKNIQYF. Drawing the rest from reference TRBV5-1 and TRBJ2-4, the complete variable domain is KAGVTQTPRYLIKTRGQQVTLSCSPISGHRSVSWYQQTPGQGLQFLFEYFSETQRNKGNFPGRFSGRQFSNSRSEMNVSTLELGDSALYLCASSLEGQKNIQYFGAGTRLSVL.

This clonotype showed up just a few times. The rearrangement links TRBV4-3 to TRBJ2-1; D uncertain. Trimming took off 0 bases at V and 8 bases at J, with 8 bases between the two ends. The germline CDR1 and CDR2 sequences are LGHNA and YSLEER. The CDR3 extends over 13 amino acids. For the CDR3, the DNA is TGCGCCAGCAGCCAAGATTCATCGTATGAGCAGTTCTTC. It encodes CASSQDSSYEQFF.

Many counts were recorded for this clonotype. The chain recombines TRBV10-3 with TRBJ2-5, with 13 nucleotides matching TRBD2. There are 16 residues in the CDR3. V lost 7 bases and J lost 5; bases outside the gene matches: 10. Per the germline V gene, CDR1 is ENHRY and CDR2 is SYGVKD. CDR3 sequence: CAIKGEGLAGLETQYF. CDR3 DNA sequence: TGTGCCATCAAGGGCGAGGGACTAGCGGGGTTGGAGACCCAGTACTTC.

V usage is TRBV3-1 and J usage is TRBJ2-2; D may match TRBD1 or TRBD2 (5 bases each). Germline CDR1 and CDR2: LGHDT and YNNKEL (reference sequence). The ends were cut back, 6 bases at V and 0 bases at J, with 11 bases in the middle. CDR3 length equals 15 residues. CDR3 sequence (DNA): TGTGCCAGCAGAGGGACGGGCACGAACACCGGGGAGCTGTTTTTT. Translated: CASRGTGTNTGELFF.

In its sample, this clonotype was seen many times. V gene TRBV10-3 combines with J gene TRBJ2-5; 7 bases map to TRBD1. CDR1 and CDR2 from the germline V gene are ENHRY and SYGVKD. The J segment lost 5 bases and the V segment lost 4 bases, leaving 4 bases of the junction unmatched. This CDR3 region has 13 residues. The CDR3 reads CAISGQGDETQYF. In DNA form, the CDR3 reads TGTGCCATCAGTGGACAGGGAGATGAGACCCAGTACTTC.

This clonotype was picked up a small number of times. The chain couples TRBV5-1 to TRBJ2-1; unclear D gene. Trimming stripped 3 bases from V and 13 bases from J, with 14 bases between. CDR3 length equals 12 residues. Germline V gene data show CDR1 as SGHRS and CDR2 as YFSETQ. CDR3 residues: CASSSGSLPQFF. CDR3 DNA: TGCGCCAGCAGCTCGGGCTCTCTACCTCAGTTCTTC. Supplemented by reference TRBV5-1 and TRBJ2-1, the full variable domain reads KAGVTQTPRYLIKTRGQQVTLSCSPISGHRSVSWYQQTPGQGLQFLFEYFSETQRNKGNFPGRFSGRQFSNSRSEMNVSTLELGDSALYLCASSSGSLPQFFGPGTRLTVL.

The chain couples TRBV24-1 to TRBJ2-3; either TRBD1 or TRBD2 may fit D (5 bases each). CDR1 is KGHDR, CDR2 SFDVKD, per germline. The CDR3 is 15 residues long. V shed 0 bases and J shed 6 bases, with 12 bases lying between them. CDR3 loop: CATSDLQTGPDTQYF. CDR3 coding DNA: TGTGCCACCAGTGATTTGCAAACGGGGCCTGATACGCAGTATTTT.